This TCR beta chain was found in a study of OX40 agonist ivuxolimab in advanced cancers. The table lists this clone with a count of one. The CDR3 totals 15 residues. Germline assignment: CDR1 MNHEY and CDR2 SMNVEV (reference sequence). V dropped 8 bases and J dropped 3 bases, with 17 bases sitting between them. Sequencing was performed with immunoSEQ multiplex PCR; in TCRdb, only in-frame clones are kept and a portion is missing. The profile shows about 83,000 clones, about 81% of them singletons. The TCR was taken from an adult with an advanced solid tumor such as melanoma, head and neck, liver or kidney cancer. V usage is TRBV27 and J usage is TRBJ2-1, with D maybe TRBD1 (6 bases). The specimen was CD4+ or CD8+ T cells sorted from blood, collected in a trial of the OX40 agonist ivuxolimab. In DNA form, the CDR3 reads TGTGCCAGCCAAATTGCAGGGGCAAACTACAATGAGCAGTTCTTC. Translated, it gives CASQIAGANYNEQFF.